The entry that follows covers one TCR beta chain sequence. This entry comes from a study of OX40 agonist ivuxolimab in advanced cancers. Study overall: Patients in dose escalation had liver, melanoma, kidney or head and neck cancers.

The CDR3 consists of 16 residues. The V end was cut by 8 bases, the J end by 6 bases, with 23 bases between. The germline V gene has CDR1 MDHEN and CDR2 SYDVKM. Profiled with immunoSEQ multiplex PCR; TCRdb holds only in-frame clones, not every one. There are more than 75,000 clones in the sample; about nine tenths occur only once, and approximately 0.3% lies in the top ten. The sequence was collected from an adult with an advanced solid tumor such as melanoma, head and neck, liver or kidney cancer. The specimen comprised CD4+ or CD8+ T cells sorted from blood, sampled in a trial of the OX40 agonist ivuxolimab. This chain links TRBV28 with TRBJ1-5; D possibly corresponds to TRBD1 (6 bases). This CDR3 reads CASLTQGSRFGQPQHF. The CDR3 bases are TGTGCCAGCCTTACACAGGGATCAAGGTTCGGTCAGCCCCAGCATTTT.